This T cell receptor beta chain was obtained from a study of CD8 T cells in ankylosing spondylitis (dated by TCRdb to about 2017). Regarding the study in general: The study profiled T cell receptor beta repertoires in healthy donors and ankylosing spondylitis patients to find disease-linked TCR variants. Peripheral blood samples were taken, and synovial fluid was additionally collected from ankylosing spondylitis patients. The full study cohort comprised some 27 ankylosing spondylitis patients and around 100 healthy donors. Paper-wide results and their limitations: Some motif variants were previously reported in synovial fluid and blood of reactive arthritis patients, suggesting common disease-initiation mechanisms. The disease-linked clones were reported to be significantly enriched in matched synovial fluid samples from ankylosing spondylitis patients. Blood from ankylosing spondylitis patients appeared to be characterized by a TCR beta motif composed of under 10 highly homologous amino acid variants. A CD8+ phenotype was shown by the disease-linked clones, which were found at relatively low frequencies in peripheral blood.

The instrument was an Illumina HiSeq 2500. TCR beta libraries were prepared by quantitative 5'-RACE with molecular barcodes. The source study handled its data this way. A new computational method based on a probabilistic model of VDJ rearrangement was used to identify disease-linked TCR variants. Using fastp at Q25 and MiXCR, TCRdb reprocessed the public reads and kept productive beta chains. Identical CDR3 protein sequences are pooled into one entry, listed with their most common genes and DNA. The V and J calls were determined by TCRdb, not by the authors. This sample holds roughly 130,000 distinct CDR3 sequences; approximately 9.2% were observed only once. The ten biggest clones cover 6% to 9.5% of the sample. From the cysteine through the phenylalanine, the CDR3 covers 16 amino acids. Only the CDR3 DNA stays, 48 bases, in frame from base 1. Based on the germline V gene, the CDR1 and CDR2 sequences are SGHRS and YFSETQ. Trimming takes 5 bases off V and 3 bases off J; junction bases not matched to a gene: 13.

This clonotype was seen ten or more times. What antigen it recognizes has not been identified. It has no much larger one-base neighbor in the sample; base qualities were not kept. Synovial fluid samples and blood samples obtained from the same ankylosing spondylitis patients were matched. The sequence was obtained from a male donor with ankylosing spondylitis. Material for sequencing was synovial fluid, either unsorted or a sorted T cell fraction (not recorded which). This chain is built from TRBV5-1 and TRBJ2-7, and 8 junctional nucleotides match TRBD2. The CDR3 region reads CASSTSAASGFYEQYF. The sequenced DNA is TGCGCCAGCAGTACCTCGGCAGCTAGCGGGTTCTACGAGCAGTACTTC.